The T cell receptor beta chain under discussion was sequenced for a study of blood T cell repertoires in COVID-19. Study details: Sample material is recorded as cDNA or gDNA derived from T cells, B-cell-depleted T cells, or PBMCs.

The data were produced by immunoSEQ multiplex PCR, yet TCRdb's version contains in-frame clones alone and is incomplete. The repertoire holds 120,000 to 150,000 clones, with roughly nine tenths as singletons. Material: peripheral blood. This sequence originates from a human donor in a cohort sampled during active COVID-19.

The CDR3 DNA reads as TGTGCCAGCAGTTACAATCCAGGGATAAAACACATTCAGTACTTC. This translates into CASSYNPGIKHIQYF. J is TRBJ2-4 and V is TRBV6-5, with a tentative D call TRBD1 (5 bases). CDR1 and CDR2 (germline): MNHEY, SVGAGI. This CDR3 has 15 amino acids. Trimming took off 2 bases at V and 8 bases at J, with 16 bases between the two ends.